This TCR beta chain was sequenced for a study of blood T cell repertoires in COVID-19. Across the whole study: Material from acute and convalescent COVID-19 was sourced from the United States, Italy and Spain. T cells, B-cell-depleted T cells, or PBMCs supplied cDNA or gDNA.

V lost 6 bases, J lost 3 bases, and 8 bases lay in between. This CDR3 has 12 residues. In the authors' methods: Reference gene primers were amplified, and this amplification served to estimate nucleated cell counts. Clones were sequenced by immunoSEQ multiplex PCR, and TCRdb holds only the in-frame ones, with some missing. Clonal size and the V and J genes are those of that table, whereas D and trimming came from the DNA. The sample contains some 210,000 clones, 89% of which appear only once. Sequenced: peripheral blood. The chain links TRBV12-3 or TRBV12-4 to TRBJ1-2; the D is unclear. The receptor was derived from a woman in her 40s with acute or convalescent COVID-19. The CDR3 DNA reads TGTGCCAGCAGGAGGAGGGACTATGGCTACACCTTC. This encodes CASRRRDYGYTF.